This TCR beta chain was captured by sequencing in a study of blood T cells in healthy people across ages. Together with a sample-barcoded 5' primer, a J-beta primer mix was included in a second PCR lasting roughly 6 to 12 cycles. Carrying 12 random nucleotides, a template-switch adaptor labeled each individual cDNA molecule. Sequencing yielded, for each sample, at least 3 million paired-end reads carrying CDR3. A single record per CDR3 protein comes from TCRdb applying MiXCR to the 5' RACE reads. The repertoire consists of approximately 850,000 distinct CDR3 sequences, with more than 40% occurring once and the leading ten covering 15% to 25%. This clonotype turned up a few times. This CDR3 contains 16 residues. V lost 1 base and J 4 bases, leaving 13 bases between the germline ends. The V gene's germline CDR1 is LGHNA and CDR2 YSLEER.

The chain is built from TRBV4-3 and TRBJ2-2; possible D gene TRBD2, 7 bases. The sequenced material came from blood. The receptor was isolated from a man between 60 and 75 years old in good health. CDR3 residues: CASSQGGGRSTGELFF. Here the CDR3 DNA reads TGCGCCAGCAGCCAAGGCGGGGGCCGTAGCACCGGGGAGCTGTTTTTT.